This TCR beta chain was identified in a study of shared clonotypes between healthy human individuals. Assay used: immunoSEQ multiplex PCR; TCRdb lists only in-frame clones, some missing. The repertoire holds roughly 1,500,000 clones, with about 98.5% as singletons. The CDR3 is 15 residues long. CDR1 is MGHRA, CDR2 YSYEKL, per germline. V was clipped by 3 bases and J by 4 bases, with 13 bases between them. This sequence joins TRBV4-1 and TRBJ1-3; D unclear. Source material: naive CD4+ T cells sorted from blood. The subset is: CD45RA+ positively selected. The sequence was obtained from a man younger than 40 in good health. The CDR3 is CASSQPWGSGNTIYF. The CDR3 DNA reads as TGCGCCAGCAGCCAGCCTTGGGGTTCCGGAAACACCATATATTTT.